This T cell receptor (beta chain) was obtained from a study of a mutant IDH1 vaccine in newly diagnosed glioma. About the study: Earlier care involved radiotherapy, temozolomide, or both, and the majority received both.

Profiling relied on immunoSEQ multiplex PCR, and the TCRdb table lists in-frame clones only, not all of them. The table records roughly 50,000 clones, 81% of them present only once. As for this clone: The antigen is undetermined.

This sample's time point: week 23, last vaccination. Topical imiquimod was applied with each vaccine dose, which held 300 ug of mutant IDH1 20-mer peptide. Per germline, CDR1 SGHRS and CDR2 YFSETQ. CDR3 length equals 14 residues. Trimming removed 2 bases from V and 11 bases from J; junction bases left unmatched: 9. This receptor was identified in a woman aged 40 to 50 with glioma. Some clones in this sample may be carry-over from other donors' samples. This sequence joins TRBV5-1 and TRBJ1-1; 10 nucleotides match TRBD1. The sequencing here drew on PBMCs, taken from a glioma patient whose treatment included an IDH1 peptide vaccine. The CDR3 sequence: CASSLDPDRGQAFF. As DNA, the CDR3 is TGCGCCAGCAGCTTAGACCCTGACAGGGGGCAGGCTTTCTTT.